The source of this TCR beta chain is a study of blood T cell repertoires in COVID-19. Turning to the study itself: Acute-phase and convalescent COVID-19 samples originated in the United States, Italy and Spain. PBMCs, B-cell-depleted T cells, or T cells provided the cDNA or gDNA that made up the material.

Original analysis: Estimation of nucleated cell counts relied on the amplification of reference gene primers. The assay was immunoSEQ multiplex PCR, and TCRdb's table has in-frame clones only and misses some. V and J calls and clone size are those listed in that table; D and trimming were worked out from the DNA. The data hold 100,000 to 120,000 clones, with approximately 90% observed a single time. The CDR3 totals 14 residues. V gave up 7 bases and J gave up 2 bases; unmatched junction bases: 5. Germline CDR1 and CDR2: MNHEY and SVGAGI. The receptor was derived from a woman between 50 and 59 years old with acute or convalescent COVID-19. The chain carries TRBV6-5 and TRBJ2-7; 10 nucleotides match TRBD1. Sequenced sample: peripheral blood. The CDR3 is CASKEGQGAYEQYF. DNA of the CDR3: TGTGCCAGCAAGGAAGGACAGGGGGCCTACGAGCAGTACTTC.